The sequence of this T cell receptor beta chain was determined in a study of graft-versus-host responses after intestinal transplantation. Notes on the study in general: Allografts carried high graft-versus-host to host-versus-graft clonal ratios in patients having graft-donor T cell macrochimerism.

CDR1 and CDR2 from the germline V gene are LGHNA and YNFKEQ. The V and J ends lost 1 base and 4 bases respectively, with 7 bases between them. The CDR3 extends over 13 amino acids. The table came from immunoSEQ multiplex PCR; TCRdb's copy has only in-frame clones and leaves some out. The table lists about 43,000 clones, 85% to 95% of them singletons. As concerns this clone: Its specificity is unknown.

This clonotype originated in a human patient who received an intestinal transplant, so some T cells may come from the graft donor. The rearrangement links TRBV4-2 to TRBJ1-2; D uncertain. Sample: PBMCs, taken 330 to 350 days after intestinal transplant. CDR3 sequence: CASSQGPAYGYTF. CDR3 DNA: TGTGCCAGCAGCCAAGGTCCAGCCTATGGCTACACCTTC.